This entry describes one T cell receptor beta chain. The target of this receptor is not known. Base-call qualities are not available, and no considerably larger clone is one nucleotide away. Genomic DNA was extracted from sorted cells with the Quick-DNA Microprep Kit. Amplification of TCRbeta DNA was done with the immunoSEQ hsTCRbeta kit, following the protocol from the manufacturer. TCRbeta libraries were sequenced on an Illumina MiSeq instrument. In the paper's pipeline: Once out-of-frame sequences had been removed, a few million distinct TCRbeta sequences were left, which works out to an average of around 70,000 per individual. Each individual was scored using the number of 170 or so previously reported CMV-associated TCRbeta sequences that the individual carried and the total number of productive distinct TCRbeta sequences. A beta-binomial model was reimplemented in Python, and scikit-learn random forests with default parameters were trained on US cohort data. Classifier performance on the Belgian cohort was reported as the median AUC with percentile confidence intervals calculated over 10,000 bootstrap iterations. Not all clones reach the TCRdb copy of this immuneACCESS table, which keeps in-frame sequences only. Checked studies attribute under half of the gap to unresolved V genes and leave the rest unexplained. V and J calls plus clone size are reproduced from that table; the DNA served to infer D and trimming. In all, the sample holds 50,000 or so clones, and approximately 74% of those were seen once. The top ten hold more than 1% of the sample.

These data are taken from a study of memory CD4+ T cells and cytomegalovirus serostatus (dated by TCRdb to the late 2010s). Context from the whole study: The cohort comprised 33 healthy Belgian adults, 9 CMV seropositive and some 24 CMV seronegative. To replicate a published TCR-based CMV serostatus classifier, the study sequenced CD4+ memory TCRbeta repertoires from a Belgian cohort whose cytomegalovirus serostatus was known.

Single viable CD3+CD4+CD8-CD45RO+ cells were sorted as memory CD4+ T cells on a FACSAria II. CMV serostatus was determined with a Roche Elecsys assay detecting serum IgG against CMV pp150, pp28, p38 and p52. After thawing, total CD4+ T cells were enriched by positive selection with CD4 magnetic microbeads. The samples came from a separate study whose specific focus was interrogating the CD4+ T cell memory repertoire. Following standard operating procedures, peripheral blood mononuclear cells were isolated and cryopreserved, while serum was kept at -80 degrees C. The staining used CD3-PerCP (BW264/56), CD4-APC (RPA-T4), CD45RO-PE (UCHT1) and CD8-Pacific Orange (3B5) antibodies, and Sytox blue was used to exclude non-viable cells. In the germline V gene (reference sequence), CDR1 corresponds to SGHNT and CDR2 to YYREEE. The junction carries 4 bases between V and J, which are trimmed by 0 bases and 3 bases respectively. The cysteine opens and the phenylalanine closes a CDR3 of 14 amino acids. The entry retains the CDR3 DNA only, 42 bases that are in frame from base 1.

The study at large found these results: Results were interpreted as suggesting that the CMV-associated TCR signature is largely present in the CD4+ memory repertoire. Of fewer than 200 previously reported CMV-associated TCRbeta sequences, 67 appeared in the CD4+ memory repertoires, each in one to five individuals. The original-framework classifier achieved a median bootstrapped AUC of almost 0.97 with a 95% CI of 0.76-1.00 on the Belgian cohort. For predicting CMV serostatus, the median bootstrapped AUC was about 0.96 using the original framework and about 0.89 using a US-trained random forest. Only CD4+CD45RO+ memory cells were sequenced, unlike the original study, which covered naive and memory CD4+ and CD8+ populations.

The TCR was taken from an adult in good health and CMV-seropositive. The chain employs TRBV5-4 and TRBJ1-6; no D gene can be assigned with confidence. Sequencing was done on a sample of memory CD4+ T cells from blood. The CDR3 region: CASSLDNYNSPLHF. The DNA is TGTGCCAGCAGCTTGGACAACTATAATTCACCCCTCCACTTT.